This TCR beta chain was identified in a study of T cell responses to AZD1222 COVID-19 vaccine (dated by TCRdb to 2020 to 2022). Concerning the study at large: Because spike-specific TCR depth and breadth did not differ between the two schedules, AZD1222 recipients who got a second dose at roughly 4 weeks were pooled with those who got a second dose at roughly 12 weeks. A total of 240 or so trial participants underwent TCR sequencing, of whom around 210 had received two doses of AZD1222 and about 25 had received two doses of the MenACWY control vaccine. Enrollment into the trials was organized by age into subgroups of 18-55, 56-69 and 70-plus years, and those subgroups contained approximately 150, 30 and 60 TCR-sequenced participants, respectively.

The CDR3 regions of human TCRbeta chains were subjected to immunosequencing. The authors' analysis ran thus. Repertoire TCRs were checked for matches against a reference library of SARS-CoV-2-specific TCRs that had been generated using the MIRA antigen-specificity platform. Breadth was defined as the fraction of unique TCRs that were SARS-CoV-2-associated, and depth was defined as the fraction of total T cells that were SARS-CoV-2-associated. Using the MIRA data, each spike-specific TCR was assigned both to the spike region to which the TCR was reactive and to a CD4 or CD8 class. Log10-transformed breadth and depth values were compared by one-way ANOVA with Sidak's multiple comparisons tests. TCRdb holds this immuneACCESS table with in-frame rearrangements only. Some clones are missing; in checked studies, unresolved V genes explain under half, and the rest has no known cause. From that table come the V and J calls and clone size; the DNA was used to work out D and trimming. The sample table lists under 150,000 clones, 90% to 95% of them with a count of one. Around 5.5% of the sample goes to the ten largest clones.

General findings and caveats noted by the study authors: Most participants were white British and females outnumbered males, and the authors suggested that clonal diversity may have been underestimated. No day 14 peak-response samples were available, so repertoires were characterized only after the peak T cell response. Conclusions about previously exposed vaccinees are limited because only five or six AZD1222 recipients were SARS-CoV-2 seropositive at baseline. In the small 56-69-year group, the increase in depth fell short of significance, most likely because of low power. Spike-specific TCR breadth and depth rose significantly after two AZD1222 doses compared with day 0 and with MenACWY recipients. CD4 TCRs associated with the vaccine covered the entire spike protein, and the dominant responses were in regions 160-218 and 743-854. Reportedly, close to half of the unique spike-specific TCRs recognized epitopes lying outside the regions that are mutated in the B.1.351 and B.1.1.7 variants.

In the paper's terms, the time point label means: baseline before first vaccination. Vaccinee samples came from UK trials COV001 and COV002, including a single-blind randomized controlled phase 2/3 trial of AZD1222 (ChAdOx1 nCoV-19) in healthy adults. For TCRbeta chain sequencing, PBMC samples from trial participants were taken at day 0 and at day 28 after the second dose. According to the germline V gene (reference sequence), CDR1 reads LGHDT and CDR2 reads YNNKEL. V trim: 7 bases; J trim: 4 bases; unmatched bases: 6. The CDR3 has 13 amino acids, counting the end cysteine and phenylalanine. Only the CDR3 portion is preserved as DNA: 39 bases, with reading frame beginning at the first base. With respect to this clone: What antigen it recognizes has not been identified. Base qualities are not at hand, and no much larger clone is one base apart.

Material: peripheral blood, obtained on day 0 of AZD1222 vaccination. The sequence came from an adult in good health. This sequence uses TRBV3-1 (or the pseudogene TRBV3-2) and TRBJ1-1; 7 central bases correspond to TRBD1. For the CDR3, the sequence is CASNRQGGTEAFF. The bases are TGTGCCAGCAACCGCCAGGGGGGCACTGAAGCTTTCTTT.